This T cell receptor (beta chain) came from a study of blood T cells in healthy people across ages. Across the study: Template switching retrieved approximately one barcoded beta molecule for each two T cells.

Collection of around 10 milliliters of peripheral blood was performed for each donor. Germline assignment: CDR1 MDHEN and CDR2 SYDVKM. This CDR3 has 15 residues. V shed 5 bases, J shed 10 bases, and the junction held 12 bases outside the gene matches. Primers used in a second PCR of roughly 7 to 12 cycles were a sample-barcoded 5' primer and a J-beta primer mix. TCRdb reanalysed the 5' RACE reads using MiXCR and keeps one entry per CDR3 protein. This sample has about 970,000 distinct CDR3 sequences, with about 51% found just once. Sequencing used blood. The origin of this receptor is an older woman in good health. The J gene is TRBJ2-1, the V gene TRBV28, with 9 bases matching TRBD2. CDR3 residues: CASSQHRAGGIEQFF. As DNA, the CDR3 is TGTGCCAGCAGTCAACACCGGGCGGGGGGGATCGAGCAGTTCTTC.